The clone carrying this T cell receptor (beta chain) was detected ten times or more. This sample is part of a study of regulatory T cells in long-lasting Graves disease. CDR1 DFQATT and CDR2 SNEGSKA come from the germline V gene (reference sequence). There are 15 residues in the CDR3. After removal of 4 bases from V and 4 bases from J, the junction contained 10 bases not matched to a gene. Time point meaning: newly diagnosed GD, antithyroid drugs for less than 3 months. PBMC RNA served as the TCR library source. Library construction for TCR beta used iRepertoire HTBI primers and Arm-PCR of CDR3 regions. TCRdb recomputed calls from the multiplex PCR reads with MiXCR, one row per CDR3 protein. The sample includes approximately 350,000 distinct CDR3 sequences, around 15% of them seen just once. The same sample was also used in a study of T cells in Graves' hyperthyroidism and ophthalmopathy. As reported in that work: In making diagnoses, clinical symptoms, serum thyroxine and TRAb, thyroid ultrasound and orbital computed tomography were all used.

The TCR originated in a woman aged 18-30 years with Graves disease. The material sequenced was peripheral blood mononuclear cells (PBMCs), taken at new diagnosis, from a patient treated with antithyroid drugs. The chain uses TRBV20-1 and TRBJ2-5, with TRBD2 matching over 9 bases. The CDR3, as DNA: TGCAGTGCTAACCCGGCCCGAGCGGGGGGAGAGACCCAGTACTTC. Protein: CSANPARAGGETQYF.